This T cell receptor (beta chain) comes out of a study of CD8 T cells in ankylosing spondylitis. General observations from the study: Blood from ankylosing spondylitis patients appeared to carry a characteristic roughly 8-variant TCR beta motif. Disease-linked clones proved CD8+ and comparatively uncommon in peripheral blood. Certain motif variants had earlier appeared in reactive arthritis synovial fluid and blood. Reports say disease-linked clones showed up significantly more in matched ankylosing spondylitis synovial fluid.

Molecular-barcoded quantitative 5'-RACE produced these TCR beta libraries. TCRdb processed the 5' RACE reads anew with MiXCR; each CDR3 protein has one entry. The sample lists roughly 300,000 distinct CDR3 sequences, approximately 8% occurring once. Points on this clonotype: The antigen is undetermined.

The germline CDR1 and CDR2 sequences are SGDLS and YYNGEE. The V and J ends lost 2 bases and 2 bases, in that order; junction bases with no gene match: 9. The CDR3 covers 16 residues. This sequence was found in a male donor with ankylosing spondylitis. Sample: blood, either unsorted or a sorted T cell fraction (not recorded which). The V call is TRBV9, the J call TRBJ1-2, with 7 bases aligning to TRBD1. CDR3 region: CASSVPVEGANYGYTF. The CDR3 region has the DNA TGTGCCAGCAGCGTCCCGGTGGAGGGGGCGAACTATGGCTACACCTTC.